This T cell receptor beta chain was profiled in a study of blood T cells in healthy people across ages. In germline, CDR1 is LNHNV, CDR2 YYDKDF (reference sequence). The CDR3 is 13 amino acids. As regards this clonotype: Compared with germline, one end of the junction differs, possibly owing to a read error.

Using a J-beta primer mix together with a sample-barcoded 5' primer, a second PCR was run for about 6 to 12 cycles. TCRdb itself ran the 5' RACE reads through MiXCR, one entry per CDR3 protein. The sample consists of 2 million or so distinct CDR3 sequences, 49% of them appearing once. V usage is TRBV15 and J usage is TRBJ2-5; D is undetermined. The clonotype originates from a woman aged 40 to 50 in good health. Sequences were obtained from blood. CDR3 sequence (DNA): TGTGCCTCCAGCAGAGATACCTTGGAGACCCAGTACTTC. Its protein product is CASSRDTLETQYF.